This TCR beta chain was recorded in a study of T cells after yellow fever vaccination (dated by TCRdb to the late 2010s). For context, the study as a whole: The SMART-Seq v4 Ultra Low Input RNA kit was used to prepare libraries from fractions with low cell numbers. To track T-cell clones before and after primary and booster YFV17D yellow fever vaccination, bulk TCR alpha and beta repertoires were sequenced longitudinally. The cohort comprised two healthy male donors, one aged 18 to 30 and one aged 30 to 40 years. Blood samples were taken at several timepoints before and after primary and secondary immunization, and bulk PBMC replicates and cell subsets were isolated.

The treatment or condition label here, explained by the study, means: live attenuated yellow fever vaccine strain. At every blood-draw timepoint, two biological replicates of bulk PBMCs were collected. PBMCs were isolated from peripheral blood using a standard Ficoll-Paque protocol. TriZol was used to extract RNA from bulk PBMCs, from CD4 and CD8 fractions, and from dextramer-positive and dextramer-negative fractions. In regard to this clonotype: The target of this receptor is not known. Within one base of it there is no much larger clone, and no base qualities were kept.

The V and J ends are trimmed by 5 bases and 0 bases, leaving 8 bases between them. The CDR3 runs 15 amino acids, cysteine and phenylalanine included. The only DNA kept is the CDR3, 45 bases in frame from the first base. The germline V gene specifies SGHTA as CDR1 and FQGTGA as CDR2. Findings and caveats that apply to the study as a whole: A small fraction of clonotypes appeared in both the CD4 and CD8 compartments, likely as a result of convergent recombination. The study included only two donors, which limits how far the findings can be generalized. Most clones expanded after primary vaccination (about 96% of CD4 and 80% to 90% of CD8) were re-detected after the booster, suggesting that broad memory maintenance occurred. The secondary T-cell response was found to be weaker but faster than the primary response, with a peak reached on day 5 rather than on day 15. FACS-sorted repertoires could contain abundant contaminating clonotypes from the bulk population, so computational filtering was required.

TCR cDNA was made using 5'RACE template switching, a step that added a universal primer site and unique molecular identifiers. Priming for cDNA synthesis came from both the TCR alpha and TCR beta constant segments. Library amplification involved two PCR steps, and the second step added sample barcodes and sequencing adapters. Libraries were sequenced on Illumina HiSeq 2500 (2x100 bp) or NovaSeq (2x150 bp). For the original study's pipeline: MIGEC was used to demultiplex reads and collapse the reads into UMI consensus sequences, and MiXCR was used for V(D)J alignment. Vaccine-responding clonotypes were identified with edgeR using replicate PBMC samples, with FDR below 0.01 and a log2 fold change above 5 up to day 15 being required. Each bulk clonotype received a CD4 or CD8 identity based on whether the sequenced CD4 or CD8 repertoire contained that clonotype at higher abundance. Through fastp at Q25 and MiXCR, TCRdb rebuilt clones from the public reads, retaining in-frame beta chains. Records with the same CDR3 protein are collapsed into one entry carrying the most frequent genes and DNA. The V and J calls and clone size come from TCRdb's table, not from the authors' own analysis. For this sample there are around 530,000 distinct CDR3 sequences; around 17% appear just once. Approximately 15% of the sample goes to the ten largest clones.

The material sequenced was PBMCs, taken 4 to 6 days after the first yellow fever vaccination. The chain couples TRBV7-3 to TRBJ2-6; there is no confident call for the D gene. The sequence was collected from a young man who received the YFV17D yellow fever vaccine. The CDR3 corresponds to CASSPEPSGANVLTF. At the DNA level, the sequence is TGTGCCAGCAGCCCTGAGCCCTCTGGGGCCAACGTCCTGACTTTC.